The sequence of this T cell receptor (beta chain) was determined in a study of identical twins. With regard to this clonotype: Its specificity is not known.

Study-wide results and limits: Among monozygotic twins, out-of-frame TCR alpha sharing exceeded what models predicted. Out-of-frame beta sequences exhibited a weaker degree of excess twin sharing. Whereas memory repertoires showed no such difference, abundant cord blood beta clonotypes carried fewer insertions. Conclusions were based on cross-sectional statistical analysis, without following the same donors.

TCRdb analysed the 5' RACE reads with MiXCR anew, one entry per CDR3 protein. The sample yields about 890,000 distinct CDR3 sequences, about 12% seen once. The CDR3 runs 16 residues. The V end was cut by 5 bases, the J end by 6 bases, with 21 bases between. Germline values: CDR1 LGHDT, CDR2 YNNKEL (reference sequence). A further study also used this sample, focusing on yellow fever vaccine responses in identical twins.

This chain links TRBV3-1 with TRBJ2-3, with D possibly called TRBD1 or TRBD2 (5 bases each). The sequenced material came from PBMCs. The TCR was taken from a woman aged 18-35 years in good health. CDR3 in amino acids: CASSKMGTSNRDTQYF. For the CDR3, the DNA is TGTGCCAGCAGCAAAATGGGGACGTCTAATCGTGATACGCAGTATTTT.